The 3 T cell receptor beta chains listed next were all sequenced from one sample in a study of blood T cell repertoires in COVID-19. The table came from immunoSEQ multiplex PCR; TCRdb's copy has only in-frame clones and leaves some out. The sample shows about 76,000 clones, roughly 90% of them seen only once. Sequences were obtained from peripheral blood. The receptors stem from a human donor in a cohort sampled during active COVID-19.

The chain is built from TRBV4-3 and TRBJ1-2; no reliable D call. This CDR3 region has 16 residues. Trimming took 4 bases from V and 0 from J, leaving 15 bases between them. The germline V gene encodes CDR1 LGHNA and CDR2 YSLEER. The chain's CDR3 is CASSLSLSGSNYGYTF. In nucleotides, the CDR3 is TGCGCCAGCAGCCTCAGCTTGTCGGGGTCTAACTATGGCTACACCTTC.

The CDR3 nucleotides are TGTGCCAGCACTTTCGGACTAGTTCCGCAGTATTTT. Its protein is CASTFGLVPQYF. This chain uses TRBV28 with TRBJ2-3; 7 nucleotides line up with TRBD2. The J segment lost 10 bases and the V segment lost 7 bases, leaving 8 bases of the junction unmatched. This CDR3 has 12 residues. CDR1 is MDHEN and CDR2 is SYDVKM in the germline V gene.

This chain joins TRBV29-1 and TRBJ1-1; 9 bases align to TRBD1. The length of the CDR3 is 15 residues. V was pared by 3 bases and J by 3 bases, with 8 bases of the junction left unmatched. Per germline, CDR1 SQVTM and CDR2 ANQGSEA. This chain's CDR3 is CSVEIVTGGYTEAFF. The CDR3 DNA reads TGCAGCGTTGAGATTGTGACAGGGGGATACACTGAAGCTTTCTTT.